Listed below are T cell receptor beta chains from one sample, sequenced in a study of response to subunit inactivated influenza vaccine. TCRdb reanalysed the RT-PCR reads using MiXCR and keeps one entry per CDR3 protein. Seen here are a few hundred thousand distinct CDR3 sequences, 13% to 15% observed once, and the top ten hold more than 9.5%. Sequencing was performed on PBMCs from blood, taken approximately 13 days after vaccination. These receptors all come from a man aged 50 to 60 who received an inactivated influenza vaccine. Both conserved end residues are part of each CDR3. The order of the fields is J gene, clone size, V gene, D gene, CDR3 DNA, CDR3 protein. A D gene is named only where the DNA matches it firmly. Rows may omit the clone size; those that give it use once, few, many or a size class.

TRBJ1-1 | . | TRBV28 | . | TGTGCCAGCAATCGGCCCGGGACTGAAGCTTTCTTT | CASNRPGTEAFF
TRBJ2-3 | . | TRBV14 | . | TGTGCCAGCAGCCAAGGGTCCAGCACAGATACGCAGTATTTT | CASSQGSSTDTQYF
TRBJ2-5 | few | TRBV10-3 | TRBD2 | TGTGCCATAGGTGCGGGACTAGTTGCTGAGACCCAGTACTTC | CAIGAGLVAETQYF
TRBJ2-7 | . | TRBV11-2 | . | TGTGCCAGCAGCTTACATCCCGCGGCGTCAGACGGGTACGAGCAGTACTTC | CASSLHPAASDGYEQYF
TRBJ2-1 | few | TRBV27 | . | TGTGCCAGCAGTTTATGGGTAGGCAATGAGCAGTTCTTC | CASSLWVGNEQFF
TRBJ2-3 | . | TRBV20-1 | . | TGCAGTGCTAGACTACTAACTAGCACAGATACGCAGTATTTT | CSARLLTSTDTQYF
TRBJ2-1 | few | TRBV20-1 | . | TGCAGTGCTAGAGATCCTCGGAAAATACGGTCCTACAATGAGCAGTTCTTC | CSARDPRKIRSYNEQFF
TRBJ1-5 | . | TRBV2 | . | TGTGCCAGCAGTGAATTACGGCAGTCCAATCAGCCCCAGCATTTT | CASSELRQSNQPQHF
TRBJ1-1 | . | TRBV10-1 | . | TGCGCCAGCAGCGACCCGGGACCGAGGACTGAAGCTTTCTTT | CASSDPGPRTEAFF
TRBJ2-2 | . | TRBV7-3 | TRBD1 | TGTGCCAGCAGCCTAGGGACAGGGTCCCGGGAGCTGTTTTTT | CASSLGTGSRELFF
TRBJ2-1 | . | TRBV7-2 | TRBD2 | TGTGCCAGCAGCTTAGTAGTTAGCGGGAGTCATGAGCAGTTCTTC | CASSLVVSGSHEQFF
TRBJ1-3 | few | TRBV11-2 | TRBD1 | TGTGCCAGCAGCCCGGGACAGGGAAGGTTAGAGCGTGGAAACACCATATATTTT | CASSPGQGRLERGNTIYF
TRBJ1-2 | . | TRBV5-1 | . | TGCGCCAGCAATGCCGGGGGGACCTATGGCTACACCTTC | CASNAGGTYGYTF
TRBJ1-5 | . | TRBV4-3 | . | TGCGCCAGCAGCCAAGATGGAGCTAATCAGCCCCAGCATTTT | CASSQDGANQPQHF
TRBJ2-1 | once | TRBV24-1 | TRBD1 | TGTGCCACCAGTGATCCCACCGACAGGGGGGATGAGCAGTTCTTC | CATSDPTDRGDEQFF
TRBJ2-1 | few | TRBV5-1 | . | TGCGCCAGCAGCTTGGAGGGCAGGGGGGATGAGCAGTTCTTC | CASSLEGRGDEQFF
TRBJ2-1 | few | TRBV10-3 | TRBD1 | TGTGCCATCTCGGGACAGGCCAGCGACTACAATGAGCAGTTCTTC | CAISGQASDYNEQFF
TRBJ1-6 | few | TRBV5-1 | TRBD1 | TGCGCCAGCAGACAGGGACAGAATAATTCACCCCTCCACTTT | CASRQGQNNSPLHF
TRBJ2-2 | . | TRBV5-5 | . | TGTGCCAGCAGCCGCCGGACAGCTACGAACACCGGGGAGCTGTTTTTT | CASSRRTATNTGELFF
TRBJ1-3 | . | TRBV5-5 | TRBD1 | TGTGCCAGCAGCATCGGGACAGGGGGCATAAACACCATATATTTT | CASSIGTGGINTIYF
TRBJ2-3 | . | TRBV7-2 | TRBD2 | TGTGCCAGCAGCGCGCCCCTTCTTTATAGCGGGACGACGCAGTATTTT | CASSAPLLYSGTTQYF
TRBJ2-3 | few | TRBV20-1 | . | TGCAGTGCTATCCCCCCTGCTAAGCGGGCAGATACGCAGTATTTT | CSAIPPAKRADTQYF
TRBJ2-1 | few | TRBV2 | TRBD1 | TGTGCCAGCAAACAACAGGGGACCCCCTACAATGAGCAGTTCTTC | CASKQQGTPYNEQFF
TRBJ2-3 | . | TRBV5-1 | . | TGCGCCAGCAGCTTTCCCGACAGTACAGATACGCAGTATTTT | CASSFPDSTDTQYF
TRBJ1-2 | few | TRBV12-3/TRBV12-4 | TRBD1 | TGTGCCAGCAGTCCCGGGAGGGGGCAGACTGGCTACACCTTC | CASSPGRGQTGYTF
TRBJ2-3 | . | TRBV5-1 | . | TGCGCCAGCAGCTTTACCGGAGGGGGGGCAGATACGCAGTATTTT | CASSFTGGGADTQYF
TRBJ1-2 | . | TRBV4-2 | . | TGTGCCAGCAGCCAAGGGGGCGCAGCCAGTGGCTACACCTTC | CASSQGGAASGYTF
TRBJ1-1 | . | TRBV5-1 | . | TGCGCCAGCGCTTCGGCCCGGGGAACTGAAGCTTTCTTT | CASASARGTEAFF